Shown below are 32 T cell receptor beta chains from a single sample sequenced in a study of Ad26.COV2.S vaccination and SARS-CoV-2 variants. Assay: immunoSEQ multiplex PCR; the TCRdb copy retains only in-frame clones and omits some. The table has 430,000 or so clones, 89% seen once. Treatment reported: around 19 received Ad26.COV2.S at low or high dose, single or two shots; about 5 received placebo; per-sample allocation not given. Day 63 after the first vaccine or placebo injection was the time point for sampling. The input for sequencing was peripheral blood, taken in a trial of Ad26.COV2.S vaccine versus placebo. These receptors were taken from a person between 18 and 65 years old who received the Ad26.COV2.S COVID-19 vaccine or a placebo.

The gene calls are TRBV4-3 and TRBJ1-3, with D possibly TRBD1 on 6 matching bases. The germline gives CDR1 LGHNA, CDR2 YSLEER. V was pared by 1 base and J by 0 bases, with 10 bases between. The CDR3 runs to 16 residues. CDR3 coding DNA: TGCGCCAGCAGCCAAGGTCAGGGACACTCTGGAAACACCATATATTTT. Its translation is CASSQGQGHSGNTIYF.

V and J are TRBV5-6 and TRBJ1-5; D perhaps matches TRBD1 (6 bases). The V gene lost 3 bases and the J gene lost 5 bases, with 9 bases spanning the gap. The CDR3 has 13 amino acids. CDR1 and CDR2 from the germline V gene are SGHDT and YYEEEE. CDR3 loop: CASSSQGYQPQHF. As DNA, the CDR3 is TGTGCCAGCAGCTCACAGGGATATCAGCCCCAGCATTTT.

This sequence joins TRBV11-3 and TRBJ2-1; perhaps TRBD2 as D (6 bases). Trimming left V 1 base short and J 9 bases short, with 13 bases between. In germline, CDR1 is SGHNT, CDR2 YENEEA. The CDR3 loop spans 14 amino acids. The CDR3 DNA sequence: TGTGCCAGCAGCTTAGCGGCGGGGAGCAGTGAGCAGTTCTTC. Its protein is CASSLAAGSSEQFF.

J is TRBJ2-3 and V is TRBV7-9; D is possibly TRBD1 or TRBD2 (5 bases each). CDR1 and CDR2 (germline): SEHNR, FQNEAQ (reference sequence). V lost 2 bases and J lost 2, with 8 bases in between. The CDR3 totals 14 residues. The CDR3 sequence: CASSLLGDTDTQYF. The CDR3 coding sequence is TGTGCCAGCAGCTTATTGGGGGACACAGATACGCAGTATTTT.

CDR3 in DNA: TGCGCCAGCAGTCAATCTCGACAGGGTGGGACTGAAGCTTTCTTT. Residues: CASSQSRQGGTEAFF. This chain links TRBV23-1 with TRBJ1-1; 7 bases fit TRBD1. TRBV23-1 is given ORF status, its function remaining uncertain. J gave up 5 bases and V 0 bases, and 6 bases lay outside the gene matches. The CDR3 has 15 residues.

The chain links TRBV5-1 to TRBJ1-1; 8 nucleotides match TRBD1. CDR1 is SGHRS, CDR2 YFSETQ, per germline. The junction had 7 bases not matched to a gene; V was cut back by 4 bases and J by 8 bases. The length of the CDR3 is 13 residues. The CDR3 protein is CASSAYRGIEAFF. The CDR3 nucleotides are TGCGCCAGCAGCGCCTACAGGGGGATCGAAGCTTTCTTT.

The chain employs TRBV10-3 and TRBJ2-1; 9 bases line up with TRBD2. Germline lookup yields CDR1 ENHRY and CDR2 SYGVKD. V lost 4 bases to trimming and J lost 7 bases; unmatched junction nucleotides: 11. The CDR3 contains 16 residues. CDR3 sequence: CAISGGRAGGPNEQFF. The CDR3 DNA follows: TGTGCCATCAGTGGAGGTCGGGCGGGGGGGCCAAATGAGCAGTTCTTC.

The V call is TRBV5-6, the J call TRBJ2-7; D possibly matches TRBD1 or TRBD2 (6 bases each). Germline CDR1 and CDR2: SGHDT and YYEEEE. The ends were cut back, 3 bases at V and 4 bases at J, with 14 bases in the middle. The CDR3 runs to 14 residues. This chain's CDR3 is CASSSGRGQYEQYV. Written as DNA, the CDR3 is TGTGCCAGCAGCTCGGGTCGGGGGCAGTACGAGCAGTACGTC.

This chain joins TRBV30 and TRBJ1-5; D possibly corresponds to TRBD1 (5 bases). The CDR3 length is 13 residues. Germline V gene lookup returns CDR1 GTSNPN and CDR2 SVGIG (reference sequence). V was trimmed by 5 bases and J by 7 bases, leaving 15 bases between them. The DNA for the CDR3 is TGTGCCTGGGACGAGGGTTGGGGGCAGCCCCAGCATTTT. Protein sequence: CAWDEGWGQPQHF.

The genes are TRBV11-2 and TRBJ2-5; 10 nucleotides align to TRBD2. J gave up 4 bases and V 8 bases, and 10 bases lay outside the gene matches. The germline CDR1 and CDR2 sequences are SGHAT and FQNNGV. This CDR3 has 15 residues. The CDR3 DNA reads TGTGCCAGCGGGGGGGCTAGCGGGAGAGTAGAGACCCAGTACTTC. Translation: CASGGASGRVETQYF.

The J gene is TRBJ2-7, the V gene TRBV7-8, with 7 bases that match TRBD2. The CDR3 runs to 16 residues. Germline lookup yields CDR1 SGHVS and CDR2 FQNEAQ. The V and J ends lost 0 bases and 0 bases, in that order; junction bases with no gene match: 5. The CDR3 DNA reads as TGTGCCAGCAGCTTAGCAGTAGCGGGCTACTCCTACGAGCAGTACGTC. It translates to CASSLAVAGYSYEQYV.

V usage is TRBV7-2 and J usage is TRBJ2-3; weak D call: TRBD1 (6 bases). CDR3 length: 16 amino acids. V lost 5 bases and J 9 bases, leaving 24 bases between the germline ends. Germline V gene lookup returns CDR1 SGHTA and CDR2 FQGNSA. This chain's CDR3 is CASSQQGPPQMGTQYF. The CDR3 bases are TGTGCCAGCAGCCAACAGGGCCCACCTCAAATGGGCACGCAGTATTTT.

About this clone: One end of the junction does not line up with germline, which may come from a read error. This chain's CDR3 is CAWSVGGEGHQSF. DNA for the CDR3: TGTGCCTGGAGTGTGGGGGGCGAAGGCCATCAGTCATTC. The chain joins TRBV30 to TRBJ1-2; a possible D gene is TRBD1 (6 bases). This CDR3 is built from 13 residues. Germline CDR1 is GTSNPN and CDR2 is SVGIG (reference sequence).

The rearrangement joins TRBV21-1 to TRBJ1-1; the table's D gene call, TRBD1, was not cross checked with the DNA. TRBV21-1 is flagged as a pseudogene. CDR3 length equals 16 residues. Here the CDR3 DNA reads TGTGCCAGCAGGACATCCGGGACAGGTCGTTACACTGAAGCTTTCTTT. Its translation is CASRTSGTGRYTEAFF.

Note on this clone: An end of the junction differs from the germline gene, which may be a read error. The rearrangement links TRBV5-1 to TRBJ1-2; D possibly corresponds to TRBD1 (5 bases). Germline V gene data show CDR1 as SGHRS and CDR2 as YFSETQ. This CDR3 comprises 12 residues. The CDR3 nucleotides read TGCGCCAGCAGCTTGGGGAAAGGGGAAGTGGCCTTC. Its translation is CASSLGKGEVAF. Variable domain in full (rest from reference TRBV5-1 and TRBJ1-2): KAGVTQTPRYLIKTRGQQVTLSCSPISGHRSVSWYQQTPGQGLQFLFEYFSETQRNKGNFPGRFSGRQFSNSRSEMNVSTLELGDSALYLCASSLGKGEVAFGSGTRLTVV.

In this sample, this clone turned up once. V and J are TRBV7-2 and TRBJ2-3; D ambiguous. Trimming pared 5 bases from V and 3 bases from J, leaving 9 bases between. The germline V gene has CDR1 SGHTA and CDR2 FQGNSA. The CDR3 length is 13 residues. CDR3 region: CASSTSWTDTQYF. CDR3 in DNA: TGTGCCAGCAGCACAAGTTGGACAGATACGCAGTATTTT.

This clone came up a few times. This sequence joins TRBV3-1 (or the pseudogene TRBV3-2) and TRBJ2-7; D perhaps matches TRBD1 (6 bases). This CDR3 contains 14 residues. V was shortened by 8 bases and J by 2 bases, with 16 bases between the two germline ends. Germline assignment: CDR1 LGHDT and CDR2 YNNKEL (reference sequence). The CDR3: CASREGVSTYEQYF. For the CDR3, the DNA is TGTGCCAGCCGAGAGGGGGTGTCCACCTACGAGCAGTACTTC.

This chain uses TRBV5-8 with TRBJ2-5; 11 bases agree with TRBD1. Trimming cost V 4 bases and J 5 bases; bases outside gene matches: 7. Per germline, CDR1 SGHTS and CDR2 YDEGEE. The CDR3 consists of 15 residues. The CDR3 protein is CASSGGQGGLETQYF. The CDR3 DNA follows: TGTGCCAGCAGCGGGGGACAGGGGGGATTGGAGACCCAGTACTTC.

The CDR3 region has the DNA TGTGCCAGCAGGGGGGTAAGCTCCTATAATTCACCCCTCCACTTT. Amino acids: CASRGVSSYNSPLHF. The J gene is TRBJ1-6, the V gene TRBV28; the D gene is possibly TRBD1 (5 bases). Germline lookup yields CDR1 MDHEN and CDR2 SYDVKM. This CDR3 is built from 15 residues. V was shortened by 6 bases and J by 0 bases, with 9 bases between the two germline ends.

The chain is built from TRBV5-1 and TRBJ2-3, with a weak D call TRBD2 (6 bases). The CDR3 sequence is 15 residues long. The V gene's germline CDR1 is SGHRS and CDR2 YFSETQ. Between the trimmed V and J ends, which lost 0 bases and 3 bases, there was a span of 11 bases. CDR3 sequence: CASSLETGETDTQYF. The CDR3 DNA is TGCGCCAGCAGCTTGGAGACGGGAGAAACAGATACGCAGTATTTT.

The gene calls are TRBV7-9 and TRBJ2-3, with D perhaps assigned TRBD1 or TRBD2 (5 bases each). Germline V gene sequence: CDR1 SEHNR, CDR2 FQNEAQ (reference sequence). This CDR3 spans 17 amino acids. Trimming removed 3 bases from V and 3 bases from J, with 19 bases in between. CDR3 bases: TGTGCCAGCAGCTTTCTTTTGGGTGCAGGGACGACAGATACGCAGTATTTT. It is translated as CASSFLLGAGTTDTQYF.

V usage is TRBV3-1 (or the pseudogene TRBV3-2) and J usage is TRBJ2-2, with D unclear. Germline CDR1 LGHDT, CDR2 YNNKEL (reference sequence). The germline V and J ends were trimmed by 5 bases and 5 bases, with 9 bases remaining between them. This CDR3 contains 13 residues. The CDR3 DNA is TGTGCCAGCAGCGGTCTTTATACCGGGGAGCTGTTTTTT. Translating it yields CASSGLYTGELFF.

This chain uses TRBV7-8 with TRBJ2-2, with D possibly being TRBD2 (5 bases). The V and J ends lost 1 base and 4 bases respectively, with 7 bases between them. This CDR3 spans 14 amino acids. The V gene's germline CDR1 is SGHVS and CDR2 FQNEAQ. The CDR3 region has the DNA TGTGCCAGCAGCTTAGAGAGGGCCACCGGGGAGCTGTTTTTT. The encoded protein is CASSLERATGELFF.

The chain links TRBV5-1 to TRBJ2-2; D possibly uses TRBD1 or TRBD2 (5 bases each). The CDR3 runs 14 residues. V was pared by 1 base and J by 6 bases, with 10 bases between. Germline CDR1 SGHRS, CDR2 YFSETQ. CDR3 in DNA: TGCGCCAGCAGCTTGTTCCGGGACGCCGGGGAGCTGTTTTTT. Residues: CASSLFRDAGELFF.

The chain recombines TRBV19 with TRBJ1-4; perhaps TRBD1 as D (6 bases). Trimming took off 7 bases at V and 7 bases at J, with 13 bases between the two ends. The CDR3 covers 13 residues. CDR1 and CDR2 (germline): LNHDA, SQIVND (reference sequence). In DNA, the CDR3 is TGTGCCAGTAATAGGGGGTTTACTGAAAAACTGTTTTTT. Protein sequence: CASNRGFTEKLFF.

The chain carries TRBV11-1 and TRBJ2-1, with no clear D. V was cut by 4 bases and J by 6 bases, with 13 bases left in between. Germline CDR1 and CDR2: SGHAT and FQDESV (reference sequence). The CDR3 extends over 14 amino acids. The CDR3 coding sequence is TGTGCCAGCAGCTCCACCGACCGAACCAATGAGCAGTTCTTC. Translation gives CASSSTDRTNEQFF.

The genes are TRBV19 and TRBJ1-5, with 9 bases identical to TRBD1. V gave up 7 bases and J gave up 2 bases; unmatched junction bases: 6. CDR1 and CDR2 from the germline V gene are LNHDA and SQIVND (reference sequence). The CDR3 is made up of 15 amino acids. The CDR3 region has the DNA TGTGCCAGTAACGACAGGGGGTCGGGCAATCAGCCCCAGCATTTT. Translating gives CASNDRGSGNQPQHF.

The CDR3, as DNA: TGCAGCGTTGAAGCCTGGAGAGGGGTCGGAGAGAGATCCACCTACGAGCAGTACTTC. Protein sequence: CSVEAWRGVGERSTYEQYF. This rearrangement joins TRBV29-1 to TRBJ2-7; possibly TRBD1 or TRBD2 for D (5 bases each). This CDR3 is 19 amino acids long. V was shortened by 1 base and J by 2 bases, with 27 bases between the two germline ends. Germline V lookup: CDR1 SQVTM, CDR2 ANQGSEA.

V and J are TRBV4-3 and TRBJ1-1, with a possible D match to TRBD1 (5 bases). V dropped 2 bases and J dropped 1 base, with 11 bases sitting between them. The germline gives CDR1 LGHNA, CDR2 YSLEER. The CDR3 length is 15 residues. DNA for the CDR3: TGCGCCAGCAGCCAACCCGGACACGCGAACACTGAAGCTTTCTTT. It is translated as CASSQPGHANTEAFF.

Worth noting for this clone: Mismatch with germline at one junction end may stem from a read error. This chain uses TRBV6-5 with TRBJ1-4; 9 bases line up with TRBD1. The CDR3 covers 14 residues. Germline CDR1 MNHEY, CDR2 SVGAGI. The CDR3 nucleotides are TGTGCCAGCAGGGGACAGGGCACTAGTGAAAAACTGTTTTTT. It codes for CASRGQGTSEKLFF.

The V and J genes are TRBV24-1 and TRBJ1-1; D may be TRBD1 (5 bases). V shed 4 bases and J shed 1 base, with 12 bases lying between them. This CDR3 is built from 15 residues. The germline V gene encodes CDR1 KGHDR and CDR2 SFDVKD. For the CDR3, the DNA is TGTGCCACCAGTGACCCGGGACGGGGGAACACTGAAGCTTTCTTT. It is translated as CATSDPGRGNTEAFF.

This clone is a singleton in its sample. The J gene is TRBJ2-3, the V gene TRBV7-7; D not certain. The CDR3 contains 14 residues. V was shortened by 2 bases and J by 6 bases, with 12 bases between the two germline ends. Germline V gene data show CDR1 as SSHAT and CDR2 as FNYEAQ (reference sequence). The CDR3 reads CASSLNPKSDTQYF. In DNA, the CDR3 is TGTGCCAGCAGCTTAAATCCAAAAAGCGATACGCAGTATTTT.